The rows below give T cell receptor beta chains drawn from one sample of a study of blood T cell repertoires in COVID-19. The assay was immunoSEQ multiplex PCR, and TCRdb's table has in-frame clones only and misses some. The data contain about 140,000 clones, over 80% of them seen just once; the ten biggest clones take up 1.6%. Sequences were obtained from peripheral blood. The receptors derive from a human donor in a cohort sampled during active COVID-19. Each CDR3 is given with its conserved first and last residue. Each record gives: clone size, V gene, D gene, J gene, CDR3 DNA, CDR3 protein. The D gene is left open where the match is weak. Where a row states a size, it is once, few, many or the class of an expanded clone; other rows omit it.

abundance: once; v_gene: TRBV29-1; d_gene: NA; j_gene: TRBJ2-6; CDR3nt: TGCAGCGTTGCCGGCTCTGGGGCCAACGTCCTGACTTTC; CDR3aa: CSVAGSGANVLTF
abundance: NA; v_gene: TRBV6-1; d_gene: NA; j_gene: TRBJ1-4; CDR3nt: TGTGCCAGCAGTGAAGGGAGCGCAACTAATGAAAAACTGTTTTTT; CDR3aa: CASSEGSATNEKLFF
abundance: NA; v_gene: TRBV11-2; d_gene: NA; j_gene: TRBJ2-3; CDR3nt: TGTGCCAGCAGCTCCTTAGCGGTTTCCAGCACAGATACGCAGTATTTT; CDR3aa: CASSSLAVSSTDTQYF
abundance: once; v_gene: TRBV7-9; d_gene: NA; j_gene: TRBJ1-2; CDR3nt: TGTGCCAGCAGCTTAGCGTTACCAGGTCCAAGCTCCTATGGCTACACCTTC; CDR3aa: CASSLALPGPSSYGYTF
abundance: NA; v_gene: TRBV30; d_gene: NA; j_gene: TRBJ2-1; CDR3nt: TGTGCCTGTCGCGCGGTGGGTAATGAGCAGTTCTTC; CDR3aa: CACRAVGNEQFF
abundance: NA; v_gene: TRBV18; d_gene: TRBD1; j_gene: TRBJ1-2; CDR3nt: TGTGCCAGCTCTCCGACAGGGTTGGACGGCTACACCTTC; CDR3aa: CASSPTGLDGYTF
abundance: NA; v_gene: TRBV2; d_gene: NA; j_gene: TRBJ2-7; CDR3nt: TGTGCCAGCAGTGACCGGACAGACGCAACCTACGAGCAGTACTTC; CDR3aa: CASSDRTDATYEQYF
abundance: many; v_gene: TRBV5-4; d_gene: TRBD2; j_gene: TRBJ2-1; CDR3nt: TGTGCCAGCAGCGGAATAGCGGGAGAAGACAATGAGCAGTTCTTC; CDR3aa: CASSGIAGEDNEQFF
abundance: few; v_gene: TRBV5-1; d_gene: TRBD2; j_gene: TRBJ2-1; CDR3nt: TGCGCCAGCAGCTTGGTCCTAGCGGCCTACAATGAGCAGTTCTTC; CDR3aa: CASSLVLAAYNEQFF
abundance: NA; v_gene: TRBV2; d_gene: TRBD1; j_gene: TRBJ2-7; CDR3nt: TGTGCCAGCAGTCTTGACAGGGGCTACGAGCAGTACTTC; CDR3aa: CASSLDRGYEQYF
abundance: NA; v_gene: TRBV3-1/TRBV3-2; d_gene: TRBD1; j_gene: TRBJ2-5; CDR3nt: TGTGCCAGCAGCCAAGGCGTGGGACAGCAAGAGACCCAGTACTTC; CDR3aa: CASSQGVGQQETQYF
abundance: NA; v_gene: TRBV27; d_gene: NA; j_gene: TRBJ2-7; CDR3nt: TGTGCCAGCAGTTTCAGGGAGCGGGCCGAATACGAGCAGTACTTC; CDR3aa: CASSFRERAEYEQYF
abundance: NA; v_gene: TRBV15; d_gene: NA; j_gene: TRBJ1-1; CDR3nt: TGTGCCACCAGCACACAGCTGAACACTGAAGCTTTCTTT; CDR3aa: CATSTQLNTEAFF
abundance: few; v_gene: TRBV19; d_gene: NA; j_gene: TRBJ2-7; CDR3nt: TGTGCCAGTAGTAGCGGCTACGAGCAGTACTTC; CDR3aa: CASSSGYEQYF
abundance: NA; v_gene: TRBV3-1/TRBV3-2; d_gene: NA; j_gene: TRBJ2-7; CDR3nt: TGTGCCAGCAGCCAAGATTTTGTGAACAGGATAACCGAGCAGTACTTC; CDR3aa: CASSQDFVNRITEQYF
abundance: once; v_gene: TRBV5-5; d_gene: NA; j_gene: TRBJ1-1; CDR3nt: TGTGCCAGCACCGTCGGAGGCCTCACAAGGACTGAAGCTTTCTTT; CDR3aa: CASTVGGLTRTEAFF
abundance: NA; v_gene: TRBV4-3; d_gene: TRBD2; j_gene: TRBJ2-3; CDR3nt: TGCGCCAGCAGCCAGGGTCCGCTAGCGGGAGTGGGAGATACGCAGTATTTT; CDR3aa: CASSQGPLAGVGDTQYF
abundance: NA; v_gene: TRBV6-5; d_gene: NA; j_gene: TRBJ1-4; CDR3nt: TGTGCCTGTTCTCCTACAGGACGGGTTGAAAAACTGTTTTTT; CDR3aa: CACSPTGRVEKLFF